Below are 32 T cell receptor beta chains sequenced from a single sample in a study of cytomegalovirus exposure and HLA in healthy donors (dated by TCRdb to about 2017). The library was made by the immunoSEQ multiplex PCR assay. TCRdb limited this immuneACCESS table to in-frame rearrangements with V and J called. A share of clones is missing; checked studies link under half to unresolved V genes, and the rest is unexplained. Present in this sample are about 150,000 clones, about 89% of which were seen just once. About 0.7% of the sample belongs to the ten largest clones. Sequences were obtained from PBMCs. The receptors here all came from a man aged 18-30 years in good health and CMV-seronegative.

The gene calls are TRBV6-5 and TRBJ2-5; D might be TRBD2 (6 bases). CDR1 MNHEY and CDR2 SVGAGI come from the germline V gene. The germline V and J ends were trimmed by 0 bases and 2 bases, with 10 bases remaining between them. This CDR3 spans 15 amino acids. CDR3 bases: TGTGCCAGCAGTTACTCTCGACTAGTACAAGAGACCCAGTACTTC. This translates into CASSYSRLVQETQYF.

The rearrangement joins TRBV5-1 to TRBJ2-5; 7 nucleotides match TRBD2. The CDR3 consists of 14 residues. Trimming removed 4 bases from V and 3 bases from J; junction bases left unmatched: 6. CDR1 is SGHRS, CDR2 YFSETQ, per germline. Here the CDR3 DNA reads TGCGCCAGCAGCCTCTCTACTAGCGAAGAGACCCAGTACTTC. Amino acids: CASSLSTSEETQYF.

The rearrangement links TRBV7-2 to TRBJ1-5; D is possibly TRBD1 (5 bases). Germline V gene lookup returns CDR1 SGHTA and CDR2 FQGNSA. The CDR3 totals 15 residues. Trimming took off 1 base at V and 0 bases at J, with 7 bases between the two ends. CDR3 amino acids: CASSLGRDSNQPQHF. In DNA form, the CDR3 reads TGTGCCAGCAGCTTAGGCAGGGATAGCAATCAGCCCCAGCATTTT.

J is TRBJ2-1 and V is TRBV5-4, with 8 bases matching TRBD1. CDR1 and CDR2 (germline): SGHNT, YYREEE (reference sequence). The CDR3 covers 15 residues. Trimming took 3 bases from V and 6 from J; bases not matched to a gene: 8. The CDR3, as DNA: TGTGCCAGCAGCTCTGATGGACAGGGCGTCAATGAGCAGTTCTTC. Encoded protein: CASSSDGQGVNEQFF.

V usage is TRBV29-1 and J usage is TRBJ2-3; TRBD2 aligns across 9 bases. V was clipped by 6 bases and J by 0 bases; unmatched bases: 1. Looked up from germline, CDR1 is SQVTM and CDR2 is ANQGSEA. CDR3 size: 13 residues. The CDR3 bases are TGCAGCGTGACTAGCGGTAGCACAGATACGCAGTATTTT. It codes for CSVTSGSTDTQYF.

The chain carries TRBV5-1 and TRBJ2-1, with 9 bases aligning to TRBD2. Per germline, CDR1 SGHRS and CDR2 YFSETQ. After removal of 3 bases from V and 3 bases from J, the junction contained 4 bases not matched to a gene. The CDR3 is made up of 15 amino acids. The CDR3 protein is CASSSLAGDYNEQFF. The CDR3 DNA reads as TGCGCCAGCAGCTCCTTAGCGGGGGACTACAATGAGCAGTTCTTC.

The chain combines TRBV7-2 with TRBJ2-3; TRBD2 matches 13 bases. V trimming: 0 bases; J trimming: 6 bases; junction bases outside the gene matches: 9. Per germline, CDR1 SGHTA and CDR2 FQGNSA. The CDR3 sequence is 18 residues long. The CDR3 sequence: CASSLAGLAGAAGDTQYF. The CDR3 DNA reads TGTGCCAGCAGCTTAGCCGGACTAGCGGGGGCCGCAGGGGATACGCAGTATTTT.

The CDR3 loop reads CASSLRTSVGTNTGELFF. The CDR3 DNA reads TGTGCCAGCTCACTTCGGACTAGCGTGGGAACGAACACCGGGGAGCTGTTTTTT. The J gene is TRBJ2-2, the V gene TRBV18, with 9 bases lining up with TRBD2. Trimming took 4 bases from V and 0 from J; bases not matched to a gene: 9. CDR1 KGHSH and CDR2 LQKENI come from the germline V gene. This CDR3 is 18 amino acids long.

The chain employs TRBV13 and TRBJ2-2; D is possibly TRBD2 (5 bases). Between the trimmed V and J ends, which lost 8 bases and 5 bases, there was a span of 12 bases. Looked up from germline, CDR1 is PRHDT and CDR2 is FYEKMQ (reference sequence). This CDR3 comprises 13 residues. CDR3 sequence (DNA): TGTGCCAGCTCTCGGGGTTGGACCGGGGAGCTGTTTTTT. Translation gives CASSRGWTGELFF. Filled out from reference TRBV13 and TRBJ2-2, the complete variable domain reads AAGVIQSPRHLIKEKRETATLKCYPIPRHDTVYWYQQGPGQDPQFLISFYEKMQSDKGSIPDRFSAQQFSDYHSELNMSSLELGDSALYFCASSRGWTGELFFGEGSRLTVL.

This clone was detected once. V is TRBV6-5 and J is TRBJ1-4; D call uncertain. V lost 6 bases, J lost 8 bases, and 13 bases lay in between. The germline gives CDR1 MNHEY, CDR2 SVGAGI. The CDR3 extends over 13 amino acids. The CDR3 sequence is CASRERIREKLFF. The CDR3 coding sequence is TGTGCCAGCAGAGAGAGGATTCGGGAAAAACTGTTTTTT.

This chain connects TRBV7-9 to TRBJ1-5; D remains unclear. Germline assignment: CDR1 SEHNR and CDR2 FQNEAQ (reference sequence). V shed 2 bases and J shed 1 base, with 3 bases lying between them. CDR3 length equals 13 residues. The CDR3 nucleotides are TGTGCCAGCAGCTTACTAAGCAATCAGCCCCAGCATTTT. Its protein is CASSLLSNQPQHF.

V gene TRBV15 combines with J gene TRBJ2-1, with D perhaps matching TRBD2 (6 bases). CDR1 is LNHNV, CDR2 YYDKDF, per germline (reference sequence). CDR3 length equals 14 residues. The V gene lost 5 bases and the J gene lost 0 bases, with 8 bases spanning the gap. The CDR3 is CATSRESSYNEQFF. In DNA form, the CDR3 reads TGTGCCACCAGCCGGGAGAGCTCCTACAATGAGCAGTTCTTC.

This clone was seen just once. This same CDR3 is encoded by further DNA sequences in the sample. The chain uses TRBV5-1 and TRBJ1-4; maybe TRBD1 (5 bases). Trimming shortened V by 3 bases and J by 0 bases, and 6 bases separated the two germline ends. The CDR3 sequence is 14 residues long. Germline CDR1 and CDR2: SGHRS and YFSETQ. The CDR3 nucleotides are TGCGCCAGCAGCTCGACAGCAACTAATGAAAAACTGTTTTTT. Residues: CASSSTATNEKLFF.

V gene TRBV7-2 combines with J gene TRBJ2-2; D not resolved. CDR1 SGHTA and CDR2 FQGNSA come from the germline V gene. The CDR3 runs 14 residues. V lost 5 bases, J lost 7 bases, and 14 bases lay in between. The CDR3 is CASSGGPRSGELFF. As DNA, the CDR3 is TGTGCCAGCAGCGGTGGGCCTCGAAGCGGGGAGCTGTTTTTT.

The V and J genes are TRBV9 and TRBJ1-4; TRBD1 matches at 7 bases. There are 15 residues in the CDR3. Germline V gives CDR1 SGDLS, CDR2 YYNGEE. J gave up 5 bases and V 2 bases, and 6 bases lay outside the gene matches. This chain's CDR3 is CASSVAGTVNEKLFF. The CDR3 DNA sequence: TGTGCCAGCAGCGTGGCCGGGACAGTAAATGAAAAACTGTTTTTT.

The chain carries TRBV5-1 and TRBJ1-1; 8 nucleotides line up with TRBD1. Trimming removed 7 bases from V and 1 base from J; junction bases left unmatched: 3. This CDR3 has 13 residues. Germline lookup yields CDR1 SGHRS and CDR2 YFSETQ. The DNA for the CDR3 is TGCGCCAGCTTGGGACAGGCGAACACTGAAGCTTTCTTT. Translating gives CASLGQANTEAFF.

Only one count was recorded for this clone. The chain joins TRBV9 to TRBJ2-7, with D tentatively TRBD2 (6 bases). V shed 2 bases and J shed 2 bases, with 11 bases lying between them. Germline CDR1 is SGDLS and CDR2 is YYNGEE. The CDR3 runs 14 residues. CDR3 loop: CASSVGLPPYEQYF. The CDR3 DNA is TGTGCCAGCAGCGTCGGACTACCCCCCTACGAGCAGTACTTC.

The genes are TRBV29-1 and TRBJ2-5, with D uncertain. In germline, CDR1 is SQVTM, CDR2 ANQGSEA. CDR3 size: 14 residues. V lost 1 base, J lost 7 bases, and 16 bases lay in between. The CDR3 DNA reads as TGCAGCGTTGAAGGGCAGCCCGGCGGTGGGACCCAGTACTTC. Protein sequence: CSVEGQPGGGTQYF.

This clone has more than one count but fewer than ten. The chain employs TRBV5-1 and TRBJ2-7, with D perhaps matching TRBD2 (6 bases). V dropped 5 bases and J dropped 2 bases, with 11 bases sitting between them. This CDR3 is built from 13 residues. Germline CDR1 reads SGHRS; CDR2 reads YFSETQ. CDR3 DNA sequence: TGCGCCAGCAGTCTGGGGGGTACCTACGAGCAGTACTTC. As protein: CASSLGGTYEQYF.

V is TRBV6-5 and J is TRBJ1-4, with no clear D. CDR3 length: 15 residues. Between the trimmed V and J ends, which lost 2 bases and 7 bases, there was a span of 14 bases. The germline V gene has CDR1 MNHEY and CDR2 SVGAGI. The CDR3 loop reads CASSYQRSGSEKLFF. The CDR3 DNA sequence: TGTGCCAGCAGTTACCAACGGTCCGGGAGTGAAAAACTGTTTTTT.

The V gene is TRBV25-1, the J gene TRBJ1-2; D possibly corresponds to TRBD1 (6 bases). The V gene's germline CDR1 is MGHDK and CDR2 SYGVNS. The CDR3 sequence is 15 residues long. The germline V and J ends were trimmed by 2 bases and 14 bases, with 24 bases remaining between them. The CDR3, as DNA: TGTGCCAGCAGTGAAGGTTTCCTAAACACGGACAGCCTGACCTTC. This codes for CASSEGFLNTDSLTF.

The chain has TRBV30 and TRBJ1-6; D is perhaps TRBD1 (6 bases). Germline values: CDR1 GTSNPN, CDR2 SVGIG (reference sequence). The V end was cut by 4 bases, the J end by 8 bases, with 12 bases between. The CDR3 covers 13 residues. CDR3 sequence: CAWTGVPDSPLHF. The CDR3 DNA reads TGTGCCTGGACAGGGGTGCCGGATTCACCCCTCCACTTT.

This clone occurred once. The chain has TRBV18 and TRBJ2-1; 8 positions agree with TRBD1. Per the germline V gene, CDR1 is KGHSH and CDR2 is LQKENI. V lost 4 bases, J lost 8 bases, and 7 bases stayed unmatched. The CDR3 covers 14 residues. In DNA form, the CDR3 reads TGTGCCAGCTCACAAGGACAGGGCATGGATGAGCAGTTCTTC. Translated: CASSQGQGMDEQFF.

The chain joins TRBV7-9 to TRBJ1-5, with D perhaps matching TRBD1 (6 bases). Germline CDR1 and CDR2: SEHNR and FQNEAQ (reference sequence). The CDR3 contains 15 residues. Trimming pared 5 bases from V and 6 bases from J, leaving 17 bases between. The CDR3, as DNA: TGTGCCAGCAGCAACGAACAGGGTGCAGGTCAGCCCCAGCATTTT. This sequence encodes CASSNEQGAGQPQHF.

In its sample, this clone was seen once. J is TRBJ1-2 and V is TRBV5-5, with D maybe TRBD1 (5 bases). This CDR3 is built from 13 residues. Germline-derived CDR1 and CDR2 are SGHKS and YYEKEE (reference sequence). V lost 2 bases and J lost 4, with 9 bases in between. CDR3 protein: CASSFTGTYGYTF. The CDR3 nucleotides are TGTGCCAGCAGCTTTACAGGCACCTATGGCTACACCTTC.

The chain uses TRBV5-4 and TRBJ1-1; D not resolved. The CDR3 has 14 amino acids. V was pared by 0 bases and J by 7 bases, with 13 bases between. Germline V gene sequence: CDR1 SGHNT, CDR2 YYREEE (reference sequence). CDR3 DNA: TGTGCCAGCAGCTTGGAACTCTTTTCGCATGAAGCTTTCTTT. The encoded protein is CASSLELFSHEAFF. Filled out from reference TRBV5-4 and TRBJ1-1, the complete variable domain reads ETGVTQSPTHLIKTRGQQVTLRCSSQSGHNTVSWYQQALGQGPQFIFQYYREEENGRGNFPPRFSGLQFPNYSSELNVNALELDDSALYLCASSLELFSHEAFFGQGTRLTVV.

J is TRBJ2-2 and V is TRBV4-2; no reliable D call. Germline V gene lookup returns CDR1 LGHNA and CDR2 YNFKEQ. Trimming cost V 1 base and J 3 bases, with 12 bases left between them. The length of the CDR3 is 16 residues. CDR3 loop: CASSQGTVLDTGELFF. In nucleotides, the CDR3 is TGTGCCAGCAGCCAAGGCACAGTTCTTGACACCGGGGAGCTGTTTTTT.

CDR3 nucleotides: TGTGCCACCAGCAGACCTCGGGGACTAGCGGGAGCATCTAGCACAGATACGCAGTATTTT. Translated: CATSRPRGLAGASSTDTQYF. The rearrangement links TRBV15 to TRBJ2-3; the match to TRBD2 covers 14 bases. The junction had 10 bases not matched to a gene; V was cut back by 2 bases and J by 0 bases. Per the germline V gene, CDR1 is LNHNV and CDR2 is YYDKDF (reference sequence). This CDR3 has 20 residues.

V is TRBV30 and J is TRBJ1-1; the match to TRBD1 covers 9 bases. The CDR3 totals 17 residues. V gave up 2 bases and J gave up 4 bases; unmatched junction bases: 14. Germline V gene data show CDR1 as GTSNPN and CDR2 as SVGIG (reference sequence). CDR3 DNA: TGTGCCTGGAGTACCCCAACAGGGGGCTCTTGGGGCACTGAAGCTTTCTTT. It is translated as CAWSTPTGGSWGTEAFF. The full variable domain, with the rest looked up from reference TRBV30 and TRBJ1-1, is SQTIHQWPATLVQPVGSPLSLECTVEGTSNPNLYWYRQAAGRGLQLLFYSVGIGQISSEVPQNLSASRPQDRQFILSSKKLLLSDSGFYLCAWSTPTGGSWGTEAFFGQGTRLTVV.

This chain links TRBV6-4 with TRBJ2-3; 8 bases are a match to TRBD2. Germline CDR1 is MRHNA and CDR2 is SNTAGT. V gave up 4 bases and J gave up 4 bases; unmatched junction bases: 7. CDR3 length: 15 residues. In nucleotides, the CDR3 is TGTGCCAGCAGTGTCTTGGCTAGCGGGCCAGATACGCAGTATTTT. It translates to CASSVLASGPDTQYF.

V is TRBV9 and J is TRBJ1-1, with D perhaps matching TRBD1 (6 bases). V was cut by 0 bases and J by 3 bases, with 15 bases left in between. CDR1 and CDR2 from the germline V gene are SGDLS and YYNGEE. This CDR3 is 16 amino acids long. The CDR3 loop reads CASSVGDTALDTEAFF. CDR3 DNA: TGTGCCAGCAGCGTAGGGGACACCGCCCTGGACACTGAAGCTTTCTTT. The full variable domain, completed using reference TRBV9 and TRBJ1-1, is DSGVTQTPKHLITATGQRVTLRCSPRSGDLSVYWYQQSLDQGLQFLIQYYNGEERAKGNILERFSAQQFPDLHSELNLSSLELGDSALYFCASSVGDTALDTEAFFGQGTRLTVV.

CDR3 amino acids: CASTEGVYTGELFF. CDR3 in DNA: TGTGCCAGTACAGAAGGGGTGTACACCGGGGAGCTGTTTTTT. The rearrangement joins TRBV27 to TRBJ2-2; a possible D gene is TRBD1 (5 bases). The CDR3 sequence is 14 residues long. Between the trimmed V and J ends, which lost 9 bases and 3 bases, there was a span of 14 bases. The germline V gene encodes CDR1 MNHEY and CDR2 SMNVEV (reference sequence).